One and the same sample provided the 14 T cell receptor beta chains below, sequenced in a study of metastatic and nonmetastatic thyroid tumors. Via MiXCR, TCRdb re-called the PCR reads. This table has around 5,000 clones, over 25% appearing once. The entire patient cohort was treatment-naive prior to thyroid surgery. The sequencing sample was made of adjacent normal tissue. These receptors were obtained from a female donor with papillary thyroid cancer or a benign thyroid nodule (not recorded which). Some clones in this sample may be carry-over from other donors' samples.

This clone occurred a few times. CDR3 protein: CASSRGGYEQFF. For the CDR3, the DNA is TGTGCCAGCAGTCGTGGGGGATATGAGCAGTTCTTC. The chain combines TRBV2 with TRBJ2-1; perhaps D is TRBD1 or TRBD2 (5 bases each). Trimming removed 5 bases from V and 8 bases from J, with 10 bases in between. The CDR3 consists of 12 residues. CDR1 and CDR2 from the germline V gene are SNHLY and FYNNEI.

This clone rates as medium-sized (0.01 to 0.1%). V and J are TRBV15 and TRBJ1-2, with D possibly matching TRBD1 (6 bases). Per the germline V gene, CDR1 is LNHNV and CDR2 is YYDKDF (reference sequence). The CDR3 totals 13 residues. The V end lost 5 bases, the J end lost 5 bases, and 12 bases lay between the germline ends. CDR3 protein: CATSGNREYGYTF. CDR3 coding DNA: TGTGCCACCAGCGGGAACAGGGAGTATGGCTACACCTTC.

V is TRBV6-1 and J is TRBJ1-4, with 8 bases that match TRBD1. V was pared by 3 bases and J by 3 bases, with 0 bases of the junction left unmatched. The CDR3 is 14 residues long. Germline V lookup: CDR1 MNHNS, CDR2 SASEGT. Here the CDR3 DNA reads TGTGCCAGCAGTGACAGGGGGCCTAATGAAAAACTGTTTTTT. Protein product: CASSDRGPNEKLFF.

The chain employs TRBV2 and TRBJ2-5; 7 positions agree with TRBD2. The CDR3 totals 16 residues. CDR1 and CDR2 from the germline V gene are SNHLY and FYNNEI. Trimming at V came to 0 bases and at J to 0 bases, leaving 4 bases not matched to a gene. CDR3: CASSEAGGEYQETQYF. CDR3 DNA sequence: TGTGCCAGCAGTGAAGCGGGAGGGGAGTACCAAGAGACCCAGTACTTC.

This clone was observed a handful of times. The V gene is TRBV19, the J gene TRBJ2-7; weak D call: TRBD2 (5 bases). This CDR3 has 14 residues. Trimming shortened V by 1 base and J by 4 bases, and 11 bases separated the two germline ends. Germline assignment: CDR1 LNHDA and CDR2 SQIVND (reference sequence). The CDR3 DNA follows: TGTGCCAGTAGTATAGCGGGATCAAATTACGAGCAGTACTTC. It yields the protein CASSIAGSNYEQYF.

Within the sample, this clone is medium-sized. The rearrangement joins TRBV10-3 to TRBJ2-3; the match to TRBD2 covers 10 bases. This CDR3 is built from 15 residues. V was clipped by 6 bases and J by 3 bases; unmatched bases: 6. In germline, CDR1 is ENHRY, CDR2 SYGVKD. The CDR3 loop is CAISGSGRVTDTQYF. In DNA, the CDR3 is TGTGCCATCAGCGGAAGCGGGAGGGTTACAGATACGCAGTATTTT.

This clone was found a few times. The chain couples TRBV29-1 to TRBJ2-2; D unclear. This CDR3 has 13 residues. Looked up from germline, CDR1 is SQVTM and CDR2 is ANQGSEA. With 4 bases removed from V and 0 bases from J, the gap between germline ends came to 6 bases. CDR3 nucleotides: TGCAGCGTTGGGAGTTCGAACACCGGGGAGCTGTTTTTT. Protein sequence: CSVGSSNTGELFF.

A few counts support this clone. The V and J genes are TRBV27 and TRBJ2-1; 9 nucleotides agree with TRBD2. The CDR3 loop spans 13 amino acids. CDR1 is MNHEY and CDR2 is SMNVEV in the germline V gene (reference sequence). The V and J ends lost 10 bases and 2 bases, in that order; junction bases with no gene match: 3. The CDR3 bases are TGTGCCATTAGCGGGGGAGCCTACAATGAGCAGTTCTTC. Translating it yields CAISGGAYNEQFF.

This clone was seen only once. V usage is TRBV4-2 and J usage is TRBJ2-1; 13 bases map to TRBD2. V shed 2 bases and J 7 bases; nucleotides not matched to a gene: 11. The germline V gene has CDR1 LGHNA and CDR2 YNFKEQ. The CDR3 totals 18 residues. For the CDR3, the DNA is TGTGCCAGCAGCCAAAAAGGAGGACTAGCGGGAGATCTGAATGAGCAGTTCTTC. Residues: CASSQKGGLAGDLNEQFF.

The V and J genes are TRBV10-3 and TRBJ1-3; perhaps TRBD1 as D (5 bases). The CDR3 spans 14 residues. The germline V and J ends were trimmed by 11 bases and 8 bases, with 22 bases remaining between them. Germline lookup yields CDR1 ENHRY and CDR2 SYGVKD. The CDR3, as DNA: TGTGCCGTTAGGGGTTCGGACAAGGGTCACACCATATATTTT. This translates into CAVRGSDKGHTIYF.

This chain joins TRBV20-1 and TRBJ1-2, with D possibly being TRBD1 (6 bases). Germline V gene sequence: CDR1 DFQATT, CDR2 SNEGSKA (reference sequence). This CDR3 is 14 amino acids long. Trimming cost V 0 bases and J 2 bases, with 10 bases left between them. The CDR3 DNA reads as TGCAGTGCTAGAGATTGGGGGGGCAACTATGGCTACACCTTC. Its translation: CSARDWGGNYGYTF.

This clone was picked up a small number of times. Germline and junction disagree at one end, which may indicate a read error. The CDR3 loop is CASSDSPGGPNEQFF. CDR3 bases: TGTGCCAGCAGTGACTCTCCGGGAGGGCCCAATGAGCAGTTCTTC. The chain links TRBV6-5 to TRBJ2-1; the match to TRBD2 covers 8 bases. This CDR3 region has 15 residues. Per the germline V gene, CDR1 is MNHEY and CDR2 is SVGAGI.

This sequence joins TRBV11-3 and TRBJ2-5; D may correspond to TRBD1 or TRBD2 (5 bases each). Trimming took 5 bases from V and 4 from J, leaving 14 bases between them. The CDR3 consists of 14 residues. The germline V gene has CDR1 SGHNT and CDR2 YENEEA. The CDR3 coding sequence is TGTGCCAGCAGCCAGTACCGGGACGGAGAGACCCAGTACTTC. As protein: CASSQYRDGETQYF.

This chain connects TRBV5-1 to TRBJ2-7; 7 positions match TRBD2. CDR3 length: 14 amino acids. Germline lookup yields CDR1 SGHRS and CDR2 YFSETQ. The V and J ends lost 3 bases and 2 bases, in that order; junction bases with no gene match: 5. CDR3 residues: CASSSGLGTYEQYF. In nucleotides, the CDR3 is TGCGCCAGCAGCTCCGGACTAGGAACCTACGAGCAGTACTTC.